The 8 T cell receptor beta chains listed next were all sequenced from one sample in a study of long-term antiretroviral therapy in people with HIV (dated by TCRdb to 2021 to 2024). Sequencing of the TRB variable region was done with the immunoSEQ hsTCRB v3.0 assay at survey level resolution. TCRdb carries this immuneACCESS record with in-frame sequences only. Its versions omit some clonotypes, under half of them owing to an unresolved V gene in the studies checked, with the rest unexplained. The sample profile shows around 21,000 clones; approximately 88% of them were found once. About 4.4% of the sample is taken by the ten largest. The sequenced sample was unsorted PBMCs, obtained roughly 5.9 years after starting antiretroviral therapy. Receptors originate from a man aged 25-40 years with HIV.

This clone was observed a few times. The DNA for the CDR3 is TGTGCCACCCGGAGAGGCGGCGGCTATGGCTACACCTTC. It specifies CATRRGGGYGYTF. The chain couples TRBV28 to TRBJ1-2, with D unclear. V was clipped by 10 bases and J by 4 bases, with 16 bases between them. In germline, CDR1 is MDHEN, CDR2 SYDVKM. There are 13 residues in the CDR3.

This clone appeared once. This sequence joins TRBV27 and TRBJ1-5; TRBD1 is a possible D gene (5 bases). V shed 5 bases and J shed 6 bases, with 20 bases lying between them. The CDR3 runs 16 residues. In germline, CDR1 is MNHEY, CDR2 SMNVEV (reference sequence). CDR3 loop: CASSAIPSRGTQPQHF. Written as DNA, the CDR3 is TGTGCCAGCAGTGCCATACCCTCGAGGGGAACTCAGCCCCAGCATTTT.

The DNA for the CDR3 is TGTGCCAGCAGTTCCTGGACTAGCGGATACAATGAGCAGTTCTTC. Protein sequence: CASSSWTSGYNEQFF. The chain recombines TRBV27 with TRBJ2-1; 10 bases map to TRBD2. Per germline, CDR1 MNHEY and CDR2 SMNVEV (reference sequence). J lost 4 bases, V lost 4 bases, and 4 bases had no gene match. The CDR3 covers 15 residues.

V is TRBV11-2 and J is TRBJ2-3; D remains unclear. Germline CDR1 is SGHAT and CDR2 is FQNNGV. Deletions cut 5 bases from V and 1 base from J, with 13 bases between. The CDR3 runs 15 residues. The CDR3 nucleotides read TGTGCCAGCAGCCCGTACACCCGCCGCACAGATACGCAGTATTTT. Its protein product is CASSPYTRRTDTQYF.

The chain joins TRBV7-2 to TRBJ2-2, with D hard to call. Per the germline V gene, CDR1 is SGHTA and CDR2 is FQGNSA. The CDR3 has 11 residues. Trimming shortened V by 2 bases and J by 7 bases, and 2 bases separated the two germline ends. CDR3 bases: TGTGCCAGCAGCTTAAGCGGGGAGCTGTTTTTT. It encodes CASSLSGELFF.

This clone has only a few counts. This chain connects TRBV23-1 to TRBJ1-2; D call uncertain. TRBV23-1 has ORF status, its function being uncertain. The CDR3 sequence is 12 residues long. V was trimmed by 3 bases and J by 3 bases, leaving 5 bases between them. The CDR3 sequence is CASSQGYYGYTF. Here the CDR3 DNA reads TGCGCCAGCAGTCAGGGCTACTATGGCTACACCTTC.

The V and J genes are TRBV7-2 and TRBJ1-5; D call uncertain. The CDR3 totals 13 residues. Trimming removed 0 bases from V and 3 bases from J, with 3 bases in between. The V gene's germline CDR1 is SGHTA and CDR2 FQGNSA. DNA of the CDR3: TGTGCCAGCAGCTTAGCAGACAATCAGCCCCAGCATTTT. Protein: CASSLADNQPQHF.

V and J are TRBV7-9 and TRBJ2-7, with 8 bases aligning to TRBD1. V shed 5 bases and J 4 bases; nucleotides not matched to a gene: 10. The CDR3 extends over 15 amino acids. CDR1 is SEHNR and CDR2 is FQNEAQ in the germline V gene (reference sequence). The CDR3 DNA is TGTGCCAGCAGCCCACCATGGGACAGGTCGTACGAGCAGTACTTC. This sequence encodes CASSPPWDRSYEQYF.